This TCR beta chain was recovered during a study of blood T cells in healthy people across ages. Then a second PCR, running about 7 to 11 cycles, was carried out with a sample-barcoded 5' primer and a J-beta primer mix. TCRdb itself ran the 5' RACE reads through MiXCR, one entry per CDR3 protein. The table has fewer than 1.5 million distinct CDR3 sequences, roughly 40% seen once. Sequencing was carried out using blood. This sequence was found in a woman younger than 30 in good health.

Here the CDR3 reads CASLRERPPDTQYF. The CDR3 DNA sequence: TGCGCCAGCCTTCGGGAACGTCCCCCAGATACGCAGTATTTT. This rearrangement joins TRBV5-1 to TRBJ2-3; D may be TRBD2 (5 bases). CDR3 length equals 14 residues. Germline V gene sequence: CDR1 SGHRS, CDR2 YFSETQ. V lost 7 bases and J 4 bases, leaving 16 bases between the germline ends.